The present TCR beta chain was sequenced within a study of shared clonotypes between healthy human individuals. Sequenced by immunoSEQ multiplex PCR; TCRdb stores in-frame clones only, minus some. The top ten hold roughly 0.45% of the sample, which has about 1.5 million clones, approximately 98% seen once. Splitting of CD4+ cells produced CD45RA+ naive and CD45RA-negative memory subsets. Study-wide findings and caveats: When compared with the clonotypes that were shared by all four sorted-subset donors, the non-shared clonotypes turned out to have lower generation probabilities. Deeper or shallower sequencing was expected to change how clonotypes are shared among donors.

This CDR3 contains 14 residues. V was cut by 6 bases and J by 1 base, with 12 bases left in between. The germline V gene encodes CDR1 LNHDA and CDR2 SQIVND (reference sequence). As regards this clone: Its antigen is not known. This specimen includes other DNA sequences encoding the same CDR3.

The sequenced material came from naive CD4+ T cells sorted from blood. As for subset: CD45RA+ positively selected. This chain links TRBV19 with TRBJ1-1; D gene ambiguous. The sequence was obtained from a man aged 25 to 40 in good health. CDR3: CASSPRAGNTEAFF. CDR3 sequence (DNA): TGTGCCAGTAGCCCTCGGGCAGGGAACACTGAAGCTTTCTTT.